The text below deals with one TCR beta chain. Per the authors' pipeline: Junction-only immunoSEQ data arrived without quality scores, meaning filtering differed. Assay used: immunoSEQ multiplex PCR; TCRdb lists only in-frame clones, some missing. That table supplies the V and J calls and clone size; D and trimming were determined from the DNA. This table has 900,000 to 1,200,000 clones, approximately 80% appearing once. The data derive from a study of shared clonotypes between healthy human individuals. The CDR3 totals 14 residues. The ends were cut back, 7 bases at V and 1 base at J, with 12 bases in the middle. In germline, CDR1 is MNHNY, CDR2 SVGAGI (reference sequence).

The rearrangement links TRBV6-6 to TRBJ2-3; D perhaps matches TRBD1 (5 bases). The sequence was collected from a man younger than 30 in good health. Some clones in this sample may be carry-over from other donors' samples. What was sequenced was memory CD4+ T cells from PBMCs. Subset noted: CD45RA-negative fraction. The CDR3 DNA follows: TGTGCCAGCAAAAGGGGTTCCCGCACAGATACGCAGTATTTT. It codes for CASKRGSRTDTQYF.